These 28 T cell receptor beta chains came from one sample sequenced in a study of graft-versus-host responses after intestinal transplantation. Profiling relied on immunoSEQ multiplex PCR, and the TCRdb table lists in-frame clones only, not all of them. The sample shows nearly 100,000 clones, around 90% of them seen only once. This material consisted of PBMCs, taken 453 days after intestinal transplant. Every receptor here comes from a human patient who received an intestinal transplant, so some T cells may come from the graft donor.

This chain joins TRBV28 and TRBJ2-5; D is unresolved. The germline gives CDR1 MDHEN, CDR2 SYDVKM. The CDR3 loop spans 13 amino acids. Trimming left V 2 bases short and J 5 bases short, with 9 bases between. CDR3 region: CASSLRLSETQYF. DNA for the CDR3: TGTGCCAGCAGTTTAAGGTTGTCGGAGACCCAGTACTTC.

The chain recombines TRBV2 with TRBJ2-7; 8 nucleotides match TRBD1. The CDR3 is made up of 11 amino acids. V gave up 6 bases and J gave up 12 bases; unmatched junction bases: 7. Germline CDR1 SNHLY, CDR2 FYNNEI. CDR3 region: CASSPSTGAYF. CDR3 bases: TGTGCCAGCAGCCCTTCGACAGGGGCGTACTTC.

CDR3 coding DNA: TGCGCCAGCAGCTTTAATGGCCCGGATTCACCCCTCCACTTT. Translated: CASSFNGPDSPLHF. V is TRBV5-1 and J is TRBJ1-6; D is undetermined. Germline CDR1 reads SGHRS; CDR2 reads YFSETQ. Trimming shortened V by 2 bases and J by 8 bases, and 11 bases separated the two germline ends. There are 14 residues in the CDR3.

The V gene is TRBV19, the J gene TRBJ1-6; D is unresolved. Germline V gives CDR1 LNHDA, CDR2 SQIVND (reference sequence). V was trimmed by 3 bases and J by 0 bases, leaving 9 bases between them. The CDR3 is 16 amino acids. The CDR3 bases are TGTGCCAGTAGTATTGCCGGCAGCTCCTATAATTCACCCCTCCACTTT. Translating gives CASSIAGSSYNSPLHF.

CDR3 sequence: CASSTRTSGREYEQYF. DNA of the CDR3: TGTGCCAGTAGTACCCGGACTAGCGGGAGAGAATACGAGCAGTACTTC. The V call is TRBV19, the J call TRBJ2-7, with TRBD2 matching 13 bases. V was clipped by 4 bases and J by 4 bases; unmatched bases: 7. Germline assignment: CDR1 LNHDA and CDR2 SQIVND (reference sequence). This CDR3 spans 16 amino acids.

The chain joins TRBV18 to TRBJ1-5, with D perhaps TRBD1 (6 bases). The CDR3 consists of 15 residues. V lost 6 bases to trimming and J lost 3 bases, with 15 bases between them. Germline CDR1 reads KGHSH; CDR2 reads LQKENI. The CDR3 bases are TGTGCCAGCTCGTACCGGACAGAGATCAATCAGCCCCAGCATTTT. Residues: CASSYRTEINQPQHF.

V is TRBV7-2 and J is TRBJ1-3; D remains ambiguous. The length of the CDR3 is 16 residues. Germline V gives CDR1 SGHTA, CDR2 FQGNSA. Trimming left V 1 base short and J 0 bases short, with 10 bases between. Written as DNA, the CDR3 is TGTGCCAGCAGCTTAGGTCCGGTGTTCTCTGGAAACACCATATATTTT. Translation: CASSLGPVFSGNTIYF.

The rearrangement uses TRBV7-2 and TRBJ2-7; D not resolved. Germline values: CDR1 SGHTA, CDR2 FQGNSA. V shed 4 bases and J shed 2 bases, with 9 bases lying between them. This CDR3 is 13 amino acids long. The CDR3 sequence is CASSSIGPYEQYF. CDR3 sequence (DNA): TGTGCCAGCAGCTCGATAGGACCCTACGAGCAGTACTTC.

This chain connects TRBV7-3 to TRBJ1-1; 7 bases are shared with TRBD1. In germline, CDR1 is SGHTA, CDR2 FQGTGA. The CDR3 length is 14 residues. V lost 5 bases to trimming and J lost 4 bases; unmatched junction nucleotides: 7. CDR3 sequence: CASSLSGGSTEAFF. CDR3 DNA sequence: TGTGCCAGCAGCCTGTCAGGGGGTAGCACTGAAGCTTTCTTT.

The chain links TRBV11-2 to TRBJ1-4; unclear D gene. This CDR3 is 15 amino acids long. Germline V CDR1 and CDR2: SGHAT, FQNNGV. Trimming cost V 1 base and J 4 bases, with 10 bases left between them. This CDR3 reads CASSLAGRINEKLFF. The CDR3 nucleotides read TGTGCCAGCAGCTTAGCGGGCAGGATTAATGAAAAACTGTTTTTT. Combining the CDR3 with reference TRBV11-2 and TRBJ1-4 gives the whole variable domain EAGVAQSPRYKIIEKRQSVAFWCNPISGHATLYWYQQILGQGPKLLIQFQNNGVVDDSQLPKDRFSAERLKGVDSTLKIQPAKLEDSAVYLCASSLAGRINEKLFFGSGTQLSVL.

This clone was detected a few times. The rearrangement uses TRBV2 and TRBJ1-2, with D unresolved. With 5 bases removed from V and 7 bases from J, the gap between germline ends came to 8 bases. The V gene's germline CDR1 is SNHLY and CDR2 FYNNEI. The CDR3 runs to 11 residues. CDR3 sequence reads: CASSWRAGYTF. The CDR3 nucleotides read TGTGCCAGCAGTTGGAGGGCTGGCTACACCTTC. The whole variable domain, remainder taken from reference TRBV2 and TRBJ1-2, is EPEVTQTPSHQVTQMGQEVILRCVPISNHLYFYWYRQILGQKVEFLVSFYNNEISEKSEIFDDQFSVERPDGSNFTLKIRSTKLEDSAMYFCASSWRAGYTFGSGTRLTVV.

The chain uses TRBV5-5 and TRBJ1-4; no definite D call. The CDR3 length is 16 residues. Deletions cut 3 bases from V and 0 bases from J, with 12 bases between. The germline V gene encodes CDR1 SGHKS and CDR2 YYEKEE (reference sequence). The CDR3 sequence: CASSYWAGATNEKLFF. As DNA, the CDR3 is TGTGCCAGCAGCTACTGGGCGGGTGCAACTAATGAAAAACTGTTTTTT.

CDR3 sequence reads: CAIGRGVGTEAFF. CDR3 in DNA: TGTGCCATCGGGCGAGGGGTAGGCACTGAAGCTTTCTTT. The chain has TRBV10-3 and TRBJ1-1; TRBD1 is a possible D gene (5 bases). This CDR3 comprises 13 residues. Germline CDR1 ENHRY, CDR2 SYGVKD. Trimming took 8 bases from V and 4 from J, leaving 14 bases between them.

The J gene is TRBJ2-3, the V gene TRBV10-1; D may be TRBD1 (5 bases). From germline, CDR1 is WNHNN and CDR2 SYGVQD (reference sequence). V lost 0 bases to trimming and J lost 6 bases, with 10 bases between them. This CDR3 is 14 amino acids long. The CDR3 sequence: CASSESQQVDTQYF. CDR3 DNA: TGCGCCAGCAGTGAGTCTCAACAGGTTGATACGCAGTATTTT.

The chain has TRBV10-2 and TRBJ1-1; D is ambiguous. There are 14 residues in the CDR3. Germline V gives CDR1 WSHSY, CDR2 SAAADI. Deletions cut 2 bases from V and 5 bases from J, with 12 bases between. The CDR3 nucleotides are TGCGCCAGCAGTGAGCTGGAGGTATGGACTGAAGCTTTCTTT. Amino acids: CASSELEVWTEAFF.

The chain uses TRBV25-1 and TRBJ1-4; tentatively, D is TRBD1 (6 bases). V lost 6 bases to trimming and J lost 8 bases, with 22 bases between them. The CDR3 consists of 16 residues. Germline V gene lookup returns CDR1 MGHDK and CDR2 SYGVNS. The DNA for the CDR3 is TGTGCCAGCAGGAAGACAGGACGGAGGGTAGGGGAAAAACTGTTTTTT. Residues: CASRKTGRRVGEKLFF. Full variable domain (remainder filled in from reference TRBV25-1 and TRBJ1-4): EADIYQTPRYLVIGTGKKITLECSQTMGHDKMYWYQQDPGMELHLIHYSYGVNSTEKGDLSSESTVSRIRTEHFPLTLESARPSHTSQYLCASRKTGRRVGEKLFFGSGTQLSVL.

The rearrangement uses TRBV7-9 and TRBJ1-2, with D tentatively TRBD1 (5 bases). This CDR3 comprises 15 residues. In germline, CDR1 is SEHNR, CDR2 FQNEAQ (reference sequence). V was shortened by 1 base and J by 4 bases, with 13 bases between the two germline ends. The CDR3: CASSLVFDRTYGYTF. CDR3 sequence (DNA): TGTGCCAGCAGCTTAGTATTCGACAGAACCTATGGCTACACCTTC.

The V and J genes are TRBV5-1 and TRBJ2-3, with D unresolved. The CDR3 length is 13 residues. V was clipped by 2 bases and J by 5 bases, with 9 bases between them. Germline CDR1 reads SGHRS; CDR2 reads YFSETQ. CDR3 sequence: CASSFVMGDTQYF. The DNA for the CDR3 is TGCGCCAGCAGCTTTGTCATGGGAGATACGCAGTATTTT.

Regarding this clone: Relative to the germline gene, one junction end is altered; a read error may explain this. J is TRBJ2-7 and V is TRBV6-1, with D hard to call. The CDR3 spans 14 residues. In germline, CDR1 is MNHNS, CDR2 SASEGT. The CDR3 sequence: CASGRSQSSDEQYF. DNA for the CDR3: TGTGCCAGCGGAAGATCCCAGAGCTCCGACGAGCAGTACTTC.

This sequence joins TRBV6-4 and TRBJ2-3; 8 bases fit TRBD1. V lost 4 bases, J lost 2 bases, and 8 bases stayed unmatched. There are 16 residues in the CDR3. Germline CDR1 MRHNA, CDR2 SNTAGT. CDR3 DNA: TGTGCCAGCAGTGTCTCCGGGACAGGTTTCACAGATACGCAGTATTTT. Its translation: CASSVSGTGFTDTQYF.

The V gene is TRBV9, the J gene TRBJ1-1; 12 positions match TRBD1. This CDR3 spans 15 amino acids. Germline V gene lookup returns CDR1 SGDLS and CDR2 YYNGEE. V was pared by 0 bases and J by 7 bases, with 4 bases of the junction left unmatched. The CDR3 bases are TGTGCCAGCAGCGTAGGAGGGACAGGGGGCGATGAAGCTTTCTTT. Translation: CASSVGGTGGDEAFF.

The chain employs TRBV18 and TRBJ2-5; 7 bases map to TRBD2. Germline V gene sequence: CDR1 KGHSH, CDR2 LQKENI. The CDR3 contains 13 residues. J gave up 4 bases and V 6 bases, and 5 bases lay outside the gene matches. CDR3: CASSPERGETQYF. CDR3 nucleotide sequence: TGTGCCAGCTCCCCGGAGCGGGGAGAGACCCAGTACTTC.

The chain is built from TRBV19 and TRBJ2-1; 8 nucleotides agree with TRBD2. CDR1 LNHDA and CDR2 SQIVND come from the germline V gene (reference sequence). This CDR3 contains 14 residues. The ends lost 3 bases at V and 8 bases at J; junction bases unmatched: 6. The CDR3 protein is CASSIRGGIDEQFF. For the CDR3, the DNA is TGTGCCAGTAGTATTCGCGGGGGGATTGATGAGCAGTTCTTC.

This clone was detected only a few times. The CDR3 bases are TGTGCCAGCAGCTTATCCAGATATGGCTACACCTTC. This codes for CASSLSRYGYTF. The gene calls are TRBV7-9 and TRBJ1-2; no reliable D call. There are 12 residues in the CDR3. Germline-derived CDR1 and CDR2 are SEHNR and FQNEAQ (reference sequence). V lost 2 bases and J lost 5, with 6 bases in between.

The rearrangement links TRBV9 to TRBJ2-5; unclear D gene. With 0 bases removed from V and 4 bases from J, the gap between germline ends came to 7 bases. The CDR3 runs 13 residues. Germline CDR1 SGDLS, CDR2 YYNGEE. The CDR3 is CASSVDPGETQYF. CDR3 DNA: TGTGCCAGCAGCGTAGACCCGGGAGAGACCCAGTACTTC. The full variable domain, completed using reference TRBV9 and TRBJ2-5, is DSGVTQTPKHLITATGQRVTLRCSPRSGDLSVYWYQQSLDQGLQFLIQYYNGEERAKGNILERFSAQQFPDLHSELNLSSLELGDSALYFCASSVDPGETQYFGPGTRLLVL.

The V gene is TRBV7-3, the J gene TRBJ2-7; 8 bases fit TRBD2. Trimming at V came to 4 bases and at J to 1 base, leaving 6 bases not matched to a gene. There are 15 residues in the CDR3. CDR1 is SGHTA and CDR2 is FQGTGA in the germline V gene. The CDR3 nucleotides read TGTGCCAGCAGCTCCGGGGGGGCCAAGTCCTACGAGCAGTACTTC. Protein: CASSSGGAKSYEQYF.

The gene calls are TRBV4-1 and TRBJ2-5; 10 bases are shared with TRBD2. The CDR3 sequence is 18 residues long. V shed 3 bases, J shed 0 bases, and the junction held 10 bases outside the gene matches. From germline, CDR1 is MGHRA and CDR2 YSYEKL. Here the CDR3 DNA reads TGCGCCAGCAGCCACGACTCCGCTAGCGGGGGATACCAAGAGACCCAGTACTTC. Translated, it gives CASSHDSASGGYQETQYF.

The chain joins TRBV11-2 to TRBJ2-1, with D perhaps TRBD1 or TRBD2 (5 bases each). The germline CDR1 and CDR2 sequences are SGHAT and FQNNGV. The V and J ends lost 6 bases and 7 bases respectively, with 13 bases between them. The CDR3 consists of 13 residues. The DNA for the CDR3 is TGTGCCAGCAGATCGAGGGGTGAGAATGAGCAGTTCTTC. It codes for CASRSRGENEQFF.